This T cell receptor (beta chain) was recorded in a study of T cells expressing NK-cell markers. Study information: Seropositivity for HCMV was found in most of the eight sequenced donors, with one seronegative.

The CDR3 is 14 residues long. Germline-derived CDR1 and CDR2 are MNHEY and SVGEGT. TCRdb re-called the 5' RACE reads and catalogs CDR3 proteins one per entry, DNA excluded. The sample includes about 150,000 distinct CDR3 sequences. This TCR was sampled from a woman aged 50 to 60 in good health. The chain uses TRBV6-2 or TRBV6-3 and TRBJ2-7; with no DNA, the TCRdb D assignment of TRBD2 cannot be verified. The sequencing input was blood T cells: a sorted CD56 or NKG2C T cell subset, CD4+ or CD8+ T cells, or bulk PBMC T cells (not recorded which). The CDR3: CASSYEAGIYEQYF.